The 8 T cell receptor beta chains below were found in one sample sequenced in a study of siplizumab effects on memory and regulatory T cells. Measured with immunoSEQ multiplex PCR; TCRdb has only the in-frame clones, and not every one. There are about 120,000 clones in the sample; around 90% occur only once, and 1% to 1.5% lies in the top ten. Input material: CD4+ T cells sorted from blood. These receptors were collected from a human donor in good health.

This chain uses TRBV25-1 with TRBJ1-2; 7 positions agree with TRBD1. After removal of 2 bases from V and 8 bases from J, the junction contained 17 bases not matched to a gene. CDR1 is MGHDK and CDR2 is SYGVNS in the germline V gene. The CDR3 length is 17 residues. Written as DNA, the CDR3 is TGTGCCAGCAGTGAAACTCGTCCAATACGGCAGGGGGGAGGCTACACCTTC. This gives the protein CASSETRPIRQGGGYTF.

V is TRBV11-2 and J is TRBJ2-5, with D possibly matching TRBD2 (6 bases). CDR1 and CDR2 from the germline V gene are SGHAT and FQNNGV. This CDR3 is built from 15 residues. Trimming took off 6 bases at V and 1 base at J, with 15 bases between the two ends. CDR3 region: CASSPDWRAQETQYF. The CDR3 nucleotides are TGTGCCAGCAGTCCCGACTGGAGGGCCCAAGAGACCCAGTACTTC.

The CDR3 spells CASSLKQGTYTEAFF. CDR3 coding DNA: TGTGCCAGTAGTTTGAAGCAGGGGACCTACACTGAAGCTTTCTTT. The V gene is TRBV19, the J gene TRBJ1-1; perhaps TRBD1 as D (6 bases). CDR1 is LNHDA and CDR2 is SQIVND in the germline V gene (reference sequence). This CDR3 is built from 15 residues. The V gene lost 5 bases and the J gene lost 3 bases, with 16 bases spanning the gap.

The chain uses TRBV5-1 and TRBJ1-6; D might be TRBD1 (5 bases). The V end was cut by 0 bases, the J end by 8 bases, with 6 bases between. The length of the CDR3 is 13 residues. CDR1 and CDR2 (germline): SGHRS, YFSETQ. CDR3 nucleotide sequence: TGCGCCAGCAGCTTGGAACAGGATTCACCCCTCCACTTT. Encoded protein: CASSLEQDSPLHF.

The chain carries TRBV5-6 and TRBJ2-6; perhaps TRBD2 as D (5 bases). The CDR3 covers 15 residues. Germline V gives CDR1 SGHDT, CDR2 YYEEEE. The V end lost 0 bases, the J end lost 2 bases, and 6 bases lay between the germline ends. The CDR3 reads CASSLVGAGANVLTF. As DNA, the CDR3 is TGTGCCAGCAGCTTGGTCGGGGCTGGGGCCAACGTCCTGACTTTC.

V gene TRBV19 combines with J gene TRBJ1-2; unclear D gene. The CDR3 sequence is 12 residues long. The V gene's germline CDR1 is LNHDA and CDR2 SQIVND (reference sequence). Trimming shortened V by 6 bases and J by 1 base, and 6 bases separated the two germline ends. CDR3: CASRLRNYGYTF. For the CDR3, the DNA is TGTGCCAGTAGGTTGCGTAACTATGGCTACACCTTC.

Concerning this clone: Other nucleotide sequences from this sample produce the same CDR3. This rearrangement joins TRBV18 to TRBJ2-5; D gene unclear. Germline CDR1 and CDR2: KGHSH and LQKENI. Trimming pared 6 bases from V and 3 bases from J, leaving 5 bases between. The length of the CDR3 is 11 residues. The CDR3 DNA reads as TGTGCCAGCTCTCTCAAAGAGACCCAGTACTTC. It translates to CASSLKETQYF.

CDR3 DNA sequence: TGCGCCAGCAGCTTGACTAGCGGGAGTAACAATGAGCAGTTCTTC. Translation gives CASSLTSGSNNEQFF. This chain links TRBV5-1 with TRBJ2-1, with TRBD2 matching over 11 bases. Germline V gives CDR1 SGHRS, CDR2 YFSETQ. The CDR3 runs 15 residues. Trimming cost V 1 base and J 5 bases; bases outside gene matches: 2.